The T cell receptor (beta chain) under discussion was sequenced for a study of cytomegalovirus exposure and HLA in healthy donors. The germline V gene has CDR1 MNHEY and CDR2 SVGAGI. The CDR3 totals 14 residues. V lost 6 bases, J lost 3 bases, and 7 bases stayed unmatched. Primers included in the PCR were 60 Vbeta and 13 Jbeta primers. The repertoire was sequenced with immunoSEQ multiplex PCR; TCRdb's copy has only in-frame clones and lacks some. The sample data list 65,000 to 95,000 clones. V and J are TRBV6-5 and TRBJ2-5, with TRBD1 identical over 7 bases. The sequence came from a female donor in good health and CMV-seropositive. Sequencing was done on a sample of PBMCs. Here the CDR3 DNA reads TGTGCCAGCAGCCCGAAGGGACAGAAAGAGACCCAGTACTTC. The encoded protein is CASSPKGQKETQYF.